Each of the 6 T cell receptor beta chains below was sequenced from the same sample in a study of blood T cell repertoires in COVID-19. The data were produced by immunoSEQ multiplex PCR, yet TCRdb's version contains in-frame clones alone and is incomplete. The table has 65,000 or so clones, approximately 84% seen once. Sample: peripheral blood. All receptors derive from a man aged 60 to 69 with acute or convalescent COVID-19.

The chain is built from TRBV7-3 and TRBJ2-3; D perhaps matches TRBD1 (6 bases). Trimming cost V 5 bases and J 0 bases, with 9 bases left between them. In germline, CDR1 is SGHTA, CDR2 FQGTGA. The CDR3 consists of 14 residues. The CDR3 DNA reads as TGTGCCAGCAGCCAGGGGTCGAGCACAGATACGCAGTATTTT. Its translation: CASSQGSSTDTQYF.

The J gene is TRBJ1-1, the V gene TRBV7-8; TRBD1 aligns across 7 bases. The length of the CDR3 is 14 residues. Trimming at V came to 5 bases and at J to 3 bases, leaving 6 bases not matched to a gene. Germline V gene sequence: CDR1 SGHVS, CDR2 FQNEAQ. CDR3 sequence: CASSRRDRDTEAFF. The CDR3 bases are TGTGCCAGCAGCCGGCGCGACAGGGACACTGAAGCTTTCTTT.

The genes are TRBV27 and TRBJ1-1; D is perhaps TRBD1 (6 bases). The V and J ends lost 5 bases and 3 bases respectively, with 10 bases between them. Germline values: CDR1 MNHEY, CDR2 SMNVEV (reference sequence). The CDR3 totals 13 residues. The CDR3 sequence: CASSQGPDTEAFF. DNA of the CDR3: TGTGCCAGCAGTCAGGGGCCGGACACTGAAGCTTTCTTT.

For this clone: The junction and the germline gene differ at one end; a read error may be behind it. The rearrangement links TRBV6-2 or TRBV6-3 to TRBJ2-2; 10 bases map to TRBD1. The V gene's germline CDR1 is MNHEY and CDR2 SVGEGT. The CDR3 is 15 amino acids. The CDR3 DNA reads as TGTGCCAGCAGTTACCGGGACAGGGGACACCGGGGAGCTGTTTTT. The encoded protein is CASSYRDRGHRGAVF.

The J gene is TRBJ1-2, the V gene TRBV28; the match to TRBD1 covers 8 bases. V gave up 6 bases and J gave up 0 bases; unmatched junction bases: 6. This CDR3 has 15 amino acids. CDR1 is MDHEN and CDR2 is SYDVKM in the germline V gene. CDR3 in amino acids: CASSAYRGTNYGYTF. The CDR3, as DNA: TGTGCCAGCAGCGCCTACAGGGGGACTAACTATGGCTACACCTTC.

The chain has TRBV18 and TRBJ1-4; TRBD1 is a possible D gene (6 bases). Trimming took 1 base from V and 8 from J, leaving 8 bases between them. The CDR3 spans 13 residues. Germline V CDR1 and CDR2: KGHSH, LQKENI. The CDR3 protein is CASSPRGHEKLFF. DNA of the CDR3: TGTGCCAGCTCACCACGGGGGCACGAAAAACTGTTTTTT.